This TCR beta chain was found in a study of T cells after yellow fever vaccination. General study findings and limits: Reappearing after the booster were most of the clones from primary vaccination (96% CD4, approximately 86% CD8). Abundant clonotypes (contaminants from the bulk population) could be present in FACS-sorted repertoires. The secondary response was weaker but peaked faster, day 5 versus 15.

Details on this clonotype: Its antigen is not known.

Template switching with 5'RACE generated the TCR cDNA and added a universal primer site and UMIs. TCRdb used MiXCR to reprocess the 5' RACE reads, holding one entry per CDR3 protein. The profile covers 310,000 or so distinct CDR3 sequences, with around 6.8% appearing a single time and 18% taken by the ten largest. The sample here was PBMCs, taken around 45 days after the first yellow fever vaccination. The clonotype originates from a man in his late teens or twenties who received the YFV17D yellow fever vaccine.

This CDR3 reads CASSYSVRSEAFF. The CDR3 region has the DNA TGTGCCAGCAGTTACTCAGTCAGGTCAGAAGCTTTCTTT. J is TRBJ1-1 and V is TRBV6-5, with D unresolved. CDR3 length: 13 amino acids. CDR1 and CDR2 (germline): MNHEY, SVGAGI. With 0 bases removed from V and 8 bases from J, the gap between germline ends came to 10 bases.